The 22 T cell receptor beta chains below all came from one sample that was sequenced in a study of T cells in Graves' hyperthyroidism and ophthalmopathy. The source material, RNA transcripts, was used to amplify TCR beta CDR3 regions. Researchers ran a first-round RT-PCR on the TCR CDR3 using the HTBI primer set. MiXCR was run by TCRdb on the multiplex PCR reads, yielding one entry per CDR3 protein. Of roughly 700,000 distinct CDR3 sequences in the sample, approximately 40% were seen once. The sequenced sample consisted of blood. These receptor sequences come from a woman aged 40 to 50 with Graves' hyperthyroidism.

The chain links TRBV7-8 to TRBJ1-5; the D gene is possibly TRBD1 (6 bases). CDR3 size: 15 residues. V gave up 5 bases and J gave up 2 bases, with 13 bases separating them. CDR1 is SGHVS, CDR2 FQNEAQ, per germline. In nucleotides, the CDR3 is TGTGCCAGCAGCCCCCCAGGGGCCGGCAATCAGCCCCAGCATTTT. It encodes CASSPPGAGNQPQHF.

This clonotype was seen more than once but under ten times. J is TRBJ2-7 and V is TRBV4-3; D is perhaps TRBD2 (5 bases). The CDR3 runs 17 residues. The V gene lost 0 bases and the J gene lost 0 bases, with 15 bases spanning the gap. Germline V gives CDR1 LGHNA, CDR2 YSLEER. CDR3 loop: CASSQDPVGLLSYEQYF. For the CDR3, the DNA is TGCGCCAGCAGCCAAGACCCCGTTGGACTCCTCTCCTACGAGCAGTACTTC.

The V and J genes are TRBV6-2 or TRBV6-3 and TRBJ2-7, with D tentatively TRBD1 (6 bases). The CDR3 has 15 residues. Per the germline V gene, CDR1 is MNHEY and CDR2 is SVGEGT. Trimming left V 2 bases short and J 1 base short, with 12 bases between. The CDR3 reads CASSYEGVGSYEQYF. DNA of the CDR3: TGTGCCAGCAGTTACGAGGGGGTAGGGTCCTACGAGCAGTACTTC.

Ten or more counts support this clonotype. This chain joins TRBV7-6 and TRBJ2-5; 9 nucleotides line up with TRBD1. The CDR3 loop spans 18 amino acids. Germline CDR1 reads SGHVS; CDR2 reads FNYEAQ. Trimming cost V 5 bases and J 4 bases; bases outside gene matches: 17. The CDR3 protein is CASSPSAATGTGLETQYF. The CDR3 nucleotides are TGTGCCAGCAGCCCCAGTGCGGCAACCGGGACAGGGCTAGAGACCCAGTACTTC. The full variable domain, its missing parts supplied by reference TRBV7-6 and TRBJ2-5, is GAGVSQSPRYKVTKRGQDVALRCDPISGHVSLYWYRQALGQGPEFLTYFNYEAQQDKSGLPNDRFSAERPEGSISTLTIQRTEQRDSAMYRCASSPSAATGTGLETQYFGPGTRLLVL.

This clonotype was picked up many times. The V gene is TRBV6-5, the J gene TRBJ1-2; 7 bases are a match to TRBD1. Germline V gene sequence: CDR1 MNHEY, CDR2 SVGAGI. The length of the CDR3 is 14 residues. The V gene end was trimmed by 2 bases and the J gene end by 3 bases; junction bases not matched to a gene: 3. The CDR3, as DNA: TGTGCCAGCAGTTACAGGGACAGCTACTATGGCTACACCTTC. Amino acid sequence: CASSYRDSYYGYTF.

This clonotype was counted between two and nine times. The V call is TRBV9, the J call TRBJ1-1; D gene uncertain. CDR3 length: 15 amino acids. Germline loops: CDR1 SGDLS, CDR2 YYNGEE. Trimming shortened V by 0 bases and J by 3 bases, and 12 bases separated the two germline ends. Here the CDR3 reads CASSVDRGGDTEAFF. CDR3 bases: TGTGCCAGCAGCGTAGACCGGGGTGGGGACACTGAAGCTTTCTTT.

A remark on this clonotype: It may be a read error: a sequence one base away is much more abundant. The chain is built from TRBV7-9 and TRBJ1-1, with unresolved D. The CDR3 loop spans 13 amino acids. The germline CDR1 and CDR2 sequences are SEHNR and FQNEAQ (reference sequence). V lost 5 bases and J lost 5, with 12 bases in between. The CDR3: CASSGSTVTEAFF. Here the CDR3 DNA reads TGTGCCAGCAGCGGATCGACGGTAACTGAAGCTTTCTTT.

Regarding this clonotype: A much more abundant neighbour one base away suggests this may be a read error. The CDR3 does not close with the conserved phenylalanine or tryptophan, likely indicating a read error. J is TRBJ2-7 and V is TRBV19; TRBD1 aligns across 7 bases. Germline values: CDR1 LNHDA, CDR2 SQIVND (reference sequence). The V and J ends lost 5 bases and 2 bases, in that order; junction bases with no gene match: 9. The CDR3 is 15 amino acids. The CDR3 nucleotides read TGTGCCAGTAGTGCCCTCGGACAGGCTACCTACGAGCAGTACCTC. Protein sequence: CASSALGQATYEQYL.

Ten or more counts support this clonotype. CDR3 DNA sequence: TGTGCCAGCAGCCCGGCGAACGATTCACCCCTCCACTTT. This sequence encodes CASSPANDSPLHF. This sequence joins TRBV5-6 and TRBJ1-6; D unresolved. V was clipped by 4 bases and J by 8 bases, with 10 bases between them. The CDR3 has 13 amino acids. Germline V lookup: CDR1 SGHDT, CDR2 YYEEEE.

The rearrangement uses TRBV4-1 and TRBJ2-7; 9 bases map to TRBD2. Germline values: CDR1 MGHRA, CDR2 YSYEKL. This CDR3 region has 13 residues. V lost 5 bases, J lost 9 bases, and 8 bases stayed unmatched. The chain's CDR3 is CASSSGTSRGQYF. The CDR3 DNA reads TGCGCCAGCAGCTCTGGGACTAGCCGGGGGCAGTACTTC.

This clonotype was seen a few times. The chain combines TRBV29-1 with TRBJ2-5, with D perhaps matching TRBD1 (6 bases). V was pared by 4 bases and J by 0 bases, with 21 bases between. The CDR3 runs to 17 residues. The germline CDR1 and CDR2 sequences are SQVTM and ANQGSEA. The CDR3 is CSVVSFPQGRYQETQYF. Written as DNA, the CDR3 is TGCAGCGTTGTTTCCTTCCCCCAGGGGCGGTACCAAGAGACCCAGTACTTC.

This clonotype was counted only a few times. The gene calls are TRBV20-1 and TRBJ2-5; unclear D gene. The CDR3 covers 15 residues. Trimming stripped 2 bases from V and 4 bases from J, with 17 bases between. CDR1 and CDR2 (germline): DFQATT, SNEGSKA (reference sequence). DNA for the CDR3: TGCAGTGCTAGACATAGAATAGTCCCGCGAGAGACCCAGTACTTC. Its translation is CSARHRIVPRETQYF.

In its sample, this clonotype was seen once. The chain carries TRBV10-3 and TRBJ2-1; 14 bases map to TRBD2. The CDR3 covers 16 residues. CDR1 is ENHRY, CDR2 SYGVKD, per germline. The V gene end was trimmed by 6 bases and the J gene end by 8 bases; junction bases not matched to a gene: 9. The CDR3 region is CAIRGTSGSLWDEQFF. The CDR3 DNA follows: TGTGCCATCAGGGGGACTAGCGGGAGTCTTTGGGATGAGCAGTTCTTC.

This chain connects TRBV25-1 to TRBJ1-2; no definite D call. The CDR3 runs to 12 residues. The V gene's germline CDR1 is MGHDK and CDR2 SYGVNS. The CDR3 DNA is TGTGCTAGAGATCTCTCTTCCTATGGCTACACCTTC. Translating it yields CARDLSSYGYTF.

At least ten counts were recorded for this clonotype. This chain connects TRBV20-1 to TRBJ1-2; 7 bases match TRBD1. CDR3 length: 12 residues. The germline V gene has CDR1 DFQATT and CDR2 SNEGSKA (reference sequence). Trimming took 3 bases from V and 6 from J; bases not matched to a gene: 4. For the CDR3, the DNA is TGCAGTGCTAGTCGACAGGGCGATGGCTACACCTTC. Amino acid sequence: CSASRQGDGYTF.

Only a few counts were recorded for this clonotype. CDR3 loop: CASSHRTSGSIREQYF. Here the CDR3 DNA reads TGTGCCAGCAGTCACCGGACTAGCGGGAGTATTCGCGAGCAGTACTTC. The rearrangement links TRBV28 to TRBJ2-7, with 13 bases matching TRBD2. V lost 5 bases, J lost 6 bases, and 10 bases stayed unmatched. Germline V lookup: CDR1 MDHEN, CDR2 SYDVKM. This CDR3 region has 16 residues.

This clonotype was seen ten or more times. This chain links TRBV15 with TRBJ2-2, with D unclear. Trimming took off 0 bases at V and 6 bases at J, with 2 bases between the two ends. Germline CDR1 reads LNHNV; CDR2 reads YYDKDF (reference sequence). This CDR3 is built from 12 residues. The CDR3 nucleotides read TGTGCCACCAGCAGAGATTCCGGGGAGCTGTTTTTT. Amino acid sequence: CATSRDSGELFF.

Many counts were recorded for this clonotype. The rearrangement joins TRBV7-2 to TRBJ2-7; 9 nucleotides agree with TRBD2. Germline V gene data show CDR1 as SGHTA and CDR2 as FQGNSA. Germline trimming cut 3 bases from V and 2 bases from J; bases unmatched to any gene: 2. CDR3 size: 14 residues. The CDR3 loop is CASSFSGGPYEQYF. As DNA, the CDR3 is TGTGCCAGCAGCTTTAGCGGGGGACCCTACGAGCAGTACTTC. Using reference TRBV7-2 and TRBJ2-7 for the parts outside the CDR3, the full variable domain is GAGVSQSPSNKVTEKGKDVELRCDPISGHTALYWYRQSLGQGLEFLIYFQGNSAPDKSGLPSDRFSAERTGGSVSTLTIQRTQQEDSAVYLCASSFSGGPYEQYFGPGTRLTVT.

For this clonotype: A clone one base away is much larger, so this may be a read error. The V and J genes are TRBV15 and TRBJ2-2; TRBD2 matches at 8 bases. The CDR3 is 13 amino acids. In germline, CDR1 is LNHNV, CDR2 YYDKDF (reference sequence). The CDR3 region is CATRQRGTGELVF. CDR3 DNA sequence: TGTGCCACCAGGCAGCGGGGGACCGGGGAGCTGGTTTTT.

The sample holds many counts of this clonotype. The rearrangement uses TRBV7-9 and TRBJ1-2; 7 bases align to TRBD1. The ends lost 1 base at V and 5 bases at J; junction bases unmatched: 4. The CDR3 runs 14 residues. From germline, CDR1 is SEHNR and CDR2 FQNEAQ (reference sequence). This chain's CDR3 is CASSLGDSGYGYTF. The DNA of the CDR3 is TGTGCCAGCAGCTTAGGGGACAGTGGTTATGGCTACACCTTC.

The gene calls are TRBV7-9 and TRBJ2-5; TRBD2 agrees at 9 bases. Germline loops: CDR1 SEHNR, CDR2 FQNEAQ (reference sequence). J lost 3 bases, V lost 5 bases, and 4 bases had no gene match. The CDR3 spans 14 residues. As DNA, the CDR3 is TGTGCCAGCAGCGATATAGCGGGGGAAGAGACCCAGTACTTC. Its protein product is CASSDIAGEETQYF.

In its sample, this clonotype was seen many times. The chain is built from TRBV10-3 and TRBJ2-7; a possible D gene is TRBD2 (5 bases). The V and J ends lost 3 bases and 4 bases respectively, with 7 bases between them. The CDR3 has 12 residues. The germline gives CDR1 ENHRY, CDR2 SYGVKD. Here the CDR3 reads CAISDLAYEQYF. The CDR3 nucleotides read TGTGCCATCAGTGACCTAGCTTACGAGCAGTACTTC.